Here is one T cell receptor beta chain with its context. The clone's antigen remains unknown. No qualities accompany the bases; no much larger clone lies one base away. This sample was taken from a study of blood T cell repertoires in COVID-19 (dated by TCRdb to 2018 to 2021). With respect to the entire study: Samples from collaborators originated in the United States, Italy and Spain and spanned both the acute and convalescent phases of COVID-19. The dataset comprised deeply sampled blood TCRbeta repertoires from subjects exposed to, actively infected with, or recovered from COVID-19. Samples were obtained from the ongoing ImmuneRACE study (first 160 participants) and from over 1,000 subjects provided by 6 global collaborators. The repertoires were released in a freely available public database meant as a resource for research on the immune response to SARS-CoV-2. HLA class I and class II types, where available, came from metadata supplied by the sample provider rather than from assay-based typing. The sample metadata nearly always contained a de-identified subject ID, COVID-19 status, age in years and sex. The prospective study material was composed of cDNA or gDNA derived from T cells, B-cell-depleted T cells, or PBMCs. Study-level results and caveats: Clinical and demographic metadata were provided uncurated, with the amount varying by source and participant.

Participants in the prospective study were aged roughly 18 to 100 years, lived in more than 20 United States geographic areas, and enrolled through a virtual design. To assign participants to cohorts, the prospective study relied on clinical history that participants themselves reported in a screening survey and a study questionnaire. Mobile phlebotomists in the prospective study collected whole blood, serum and a nasopharyngeal or oropharyngeal swab from every participant. Participants in the prospective study had the option to provide additional blood draws and questionnaires over a roughly two-month period. Prospective study blood samples were shipped either frozen or at room temperature before DNA extraction. TCRbeta CDR3 regions were amplified from genomic DNA using the immunoSEQ Assay, a bias-controlled multiplex PCR. In the paper's pipeline: The number of nucleated cells in each sample was estimated from the amplification of reference gene primers within the assay. To quantify the absolute abundance of each unique TCRbeta CDR3 rearrangement, sequence reads were collapsed and filtered. Productive Simpson clonality was computed per sample as the square root of Simpson's diversity index over productive rearrangements. TCRdb retrieved this table from immuneACCESS and kept in-frame rearrangements only. Not all clones are present; in checked studies, unresolved V genes account for under half, and no reason is known for the remainder. The V and J calls and clone size come from that table; D and trimming were worked out from the DNA. The sample table lists approximately 270,000 clones, approximately 90% of them with a count of one. Roughly 4% of the sample is in the top ten clones.

Unmatched junction bases come to 3, with V trimmed by 5 bases and J by 15 bases. The germline V gene sets CDR1 to SNHLY and CDR2 to FYNNEI. The CDR3 runs 10 residues from the cysteine to the phenylalanine. Only the CDR3 part of the read is kept: 30 bases, read in frame from the first base. Sequencing was performed on PBMCs or T cells enriched from blood (not recorded which). The origin of this receptor is a woman aged 25 to 39 with acute COVID-19. The sequence links TRBV2 to TRBJ2-1, with 8 middle bases fitting TRBD2. The DNA sequence is TGTGCCAGCAGTAAGCGGGAGTGGTTCTTC. This encodes CASSKREWFF.